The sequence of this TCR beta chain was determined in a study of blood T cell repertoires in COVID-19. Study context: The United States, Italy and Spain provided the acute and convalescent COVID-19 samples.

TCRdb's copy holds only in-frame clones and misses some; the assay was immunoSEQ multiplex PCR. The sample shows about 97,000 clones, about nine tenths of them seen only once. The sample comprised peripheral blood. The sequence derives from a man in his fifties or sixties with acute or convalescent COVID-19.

The CDR3: CASSWTPQETQYF. The DNA of the CDR3 is TGTGCCAGCAGTTGGACACCCCAAGAGACCCAGTACTTC. This chain links TRBV12-3 or TRBV12-4 with TRBJ2-5, with D possibly being TRBD1 (5 bases). This CDR3 spans 13 amino acids. Trimming shortened V by 4 bases and J by 1 base, and 7 bases separated the two germline ends.